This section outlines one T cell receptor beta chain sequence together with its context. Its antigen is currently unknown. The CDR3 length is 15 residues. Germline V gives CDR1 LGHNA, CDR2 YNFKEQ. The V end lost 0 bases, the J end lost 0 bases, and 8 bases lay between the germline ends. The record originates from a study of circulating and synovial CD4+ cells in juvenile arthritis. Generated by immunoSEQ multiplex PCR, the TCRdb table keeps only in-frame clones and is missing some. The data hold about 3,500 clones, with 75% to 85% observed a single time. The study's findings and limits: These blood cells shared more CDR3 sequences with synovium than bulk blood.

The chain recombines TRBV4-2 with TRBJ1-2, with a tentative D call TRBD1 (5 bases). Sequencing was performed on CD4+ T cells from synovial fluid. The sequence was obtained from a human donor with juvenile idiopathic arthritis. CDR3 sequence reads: CASSQEPTANYGYTF. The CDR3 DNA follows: TGTGCCAGCAGCCAAGAACCGACAGCTAACTATGGCTACACCTTC.